This T cell receptor (beta chain) emerged from a study of T cells after yellow fever vaccination. Study context: Low-cell-number fractions underwent preparation using SMART-Seq v4 Ultra Low Input.

The V gene end was trimmed by 2 bases and the J gene end by 2 bases; junction bases not matched to a gene: 22. Germline V gene lookup returns CDR1 SGHDN and CDR2 FVKESK. The CDR3 runs 23 residues. A 5'RACE template-switching step, the method used to make TCR cDNA, added a universal primer site and UMIs. MiXCR, applied by TCRdb to the 5' RACE reads, yields one record per CDR3 protein. Of 200,000 to 300,000 distinct CDR3 sequences listed, over 10% are singletons. This clonotype was seen only a few times. Sequences were derived from CD4+ T cells sorted from PBMCs, sampled 45 days after the yellow fever booster vaccination. The V gene is TRBV14, the J gene TRBJ2-4; 12 bases line up with TRBD2. The origin of this receptor is a man aged 25-45 years who received the YFV17D yellow fever vaccine. This CDR3 is CASSQSPVGLTSGRPMSKNIQYF. The CDR3 region has the DNA TGTGCCAGCAGCCAATCTCCCGTCGGGCTGACTAGCGGGAGACCTATGTCCAAAAACATTCAGTACTTC.